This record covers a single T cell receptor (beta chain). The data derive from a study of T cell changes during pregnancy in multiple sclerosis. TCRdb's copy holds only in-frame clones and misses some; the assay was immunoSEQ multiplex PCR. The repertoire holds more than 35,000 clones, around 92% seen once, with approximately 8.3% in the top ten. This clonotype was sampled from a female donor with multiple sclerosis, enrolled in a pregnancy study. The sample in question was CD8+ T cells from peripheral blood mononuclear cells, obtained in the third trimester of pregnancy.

The DNA of the CDR3 is TGTGCCAGCAGTGAAGGGACAGGGGGCTACGAGCAGTACTTC. Amino acids: CASSEGTGGYEQYF. The chain has TRBV6-1 and TRBJ2-7, with 10 bases identical to TRBD1. The germline V gene has CDR1 MNHNS and CDR2 SASEGT. Losses at the gene ends were 1 base for V and 3 bases for J; bases not matched to a gene: 0. The CDR3 has 14 amino acids.